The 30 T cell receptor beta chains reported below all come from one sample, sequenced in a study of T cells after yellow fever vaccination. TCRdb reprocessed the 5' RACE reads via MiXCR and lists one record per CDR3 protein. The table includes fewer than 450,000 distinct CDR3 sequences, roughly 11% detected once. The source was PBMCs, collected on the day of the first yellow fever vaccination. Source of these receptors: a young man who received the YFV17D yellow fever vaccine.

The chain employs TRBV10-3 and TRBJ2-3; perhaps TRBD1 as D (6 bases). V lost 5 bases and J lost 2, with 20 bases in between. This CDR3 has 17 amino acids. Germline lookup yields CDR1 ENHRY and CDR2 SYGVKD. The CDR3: CAISLLMGQTSTDTQYF. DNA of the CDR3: TGTGCCATCAGTCTCTTAATGGGACAAACTTCCACAGATACGCAGTATTTT.

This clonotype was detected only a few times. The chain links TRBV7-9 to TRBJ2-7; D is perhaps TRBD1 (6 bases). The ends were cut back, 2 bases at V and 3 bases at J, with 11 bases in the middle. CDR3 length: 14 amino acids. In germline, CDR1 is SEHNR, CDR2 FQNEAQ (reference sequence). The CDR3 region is CASSLKGDIYEQYV. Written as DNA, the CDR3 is TGTGCCAGCAGCTTAAAAGGGGACATCTACGAGCAGTACGTC.

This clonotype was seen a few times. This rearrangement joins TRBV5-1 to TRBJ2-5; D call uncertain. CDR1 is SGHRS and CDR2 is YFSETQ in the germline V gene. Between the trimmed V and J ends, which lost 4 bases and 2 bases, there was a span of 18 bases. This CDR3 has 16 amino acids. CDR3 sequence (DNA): TGCGCCAGCAGCCCCGACCGCCTCACCCCTCAAGAGACCCAGTACTTC. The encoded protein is CASSPDRLTPQETQYF. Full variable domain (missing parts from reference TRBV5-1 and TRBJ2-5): KAGVTQTPRYLIKTRGQQVTLSCSPISGHRSVSWYQQTPGQGLQFLFEYFSETQRNKGNFPGRFSGRQFSNSRSEMNVSTLELGDSALYLCASSPDRLTPQETQYFGPGTRLLVL.

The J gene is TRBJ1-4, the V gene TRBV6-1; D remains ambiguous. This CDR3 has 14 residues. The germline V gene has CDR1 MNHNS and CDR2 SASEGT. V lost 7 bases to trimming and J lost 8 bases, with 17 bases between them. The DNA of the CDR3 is TGTGCCAGCAAAGTGCACAGCTCGGGCGAAAAACTGTTTTTT. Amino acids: CASKVHSSGEKLFF.

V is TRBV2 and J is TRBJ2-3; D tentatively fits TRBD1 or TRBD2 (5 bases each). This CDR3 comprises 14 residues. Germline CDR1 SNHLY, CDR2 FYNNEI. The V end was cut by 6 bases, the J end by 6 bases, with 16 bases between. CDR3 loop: CASSPRDGADTQYF. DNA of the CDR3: TGTGCCAGCAGCCCCCGTGACGGGGCGGATACGCAGTATTTT.

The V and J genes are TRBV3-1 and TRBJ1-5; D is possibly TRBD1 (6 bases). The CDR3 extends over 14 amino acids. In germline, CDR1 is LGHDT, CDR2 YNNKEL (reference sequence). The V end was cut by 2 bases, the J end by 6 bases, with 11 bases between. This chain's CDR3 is CASSQTGLSQPQHF. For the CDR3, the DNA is TGTGCCAGCAGCCAAACAGGGTTAAGTCAGCCCCAGCATTTT.

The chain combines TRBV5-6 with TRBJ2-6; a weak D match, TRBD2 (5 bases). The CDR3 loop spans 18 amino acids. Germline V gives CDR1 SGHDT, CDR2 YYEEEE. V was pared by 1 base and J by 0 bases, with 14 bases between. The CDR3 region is CASSLILQRFSGANVLTF. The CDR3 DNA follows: TGTGCCAGCAGCTTGATATTGCAGCGGTTCTCTGGGGCCAACGTCCTGACTTTC. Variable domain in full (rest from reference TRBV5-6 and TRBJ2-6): DAGVTQSPTHLIKTRGQQVTLRCSPKSGHDTVSWYQQALGQGPQFIFQYYEEEERQRGNFPDRFSGHQFPNYSSELNVNALLLGDSALYLCASSLILQRFSGANVLTFGAGSRLTVL.

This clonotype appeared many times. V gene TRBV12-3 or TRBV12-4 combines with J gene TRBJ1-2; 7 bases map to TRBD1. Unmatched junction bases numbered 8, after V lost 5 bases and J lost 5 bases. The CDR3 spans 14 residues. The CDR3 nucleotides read TGTGCCAGCAGTCCTCGGACAGGCGTTTATGGCTACACCTTC. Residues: CASSPRTGVYGYTF.

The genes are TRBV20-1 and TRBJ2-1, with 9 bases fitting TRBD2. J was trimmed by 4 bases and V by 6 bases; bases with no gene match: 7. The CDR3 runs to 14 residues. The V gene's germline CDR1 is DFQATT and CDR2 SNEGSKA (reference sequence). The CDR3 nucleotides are TGCAGTGCCCATAGCGGGGGTTCGTACAATGAGCAGTTCTTC. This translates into CSAHSGGSYNEQFF.

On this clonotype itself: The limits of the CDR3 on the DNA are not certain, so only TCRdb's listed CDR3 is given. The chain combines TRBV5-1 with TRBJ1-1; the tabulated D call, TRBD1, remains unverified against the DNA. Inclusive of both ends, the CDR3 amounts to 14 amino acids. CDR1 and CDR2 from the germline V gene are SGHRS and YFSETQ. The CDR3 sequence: CASSLVGPGTEVFF.

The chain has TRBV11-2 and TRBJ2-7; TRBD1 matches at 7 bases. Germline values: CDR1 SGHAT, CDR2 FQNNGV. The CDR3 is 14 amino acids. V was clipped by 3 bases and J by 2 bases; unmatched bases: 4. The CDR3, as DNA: TGTGCCAGCAGCTTGGGGACAGTCACCTACGAGCAGTACTTC. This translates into CASSLGTVTYEQYF.

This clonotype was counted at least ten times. The CDR3 DNA is TGCAGCGGACTGAACACTGAAGCTTTCTTT. Translating gives CSGLNTEAFF. V usage is TRBV29-1 and J usage is TRBJ1-1; D gene ambiguous. Germline V CDR1 and CDR2: SQVTM, ANQGSEA. The CDR3 totals 10 residues. V was shortened by 7 bases and J by 0 bases, with 3 bases between the two germline ends.

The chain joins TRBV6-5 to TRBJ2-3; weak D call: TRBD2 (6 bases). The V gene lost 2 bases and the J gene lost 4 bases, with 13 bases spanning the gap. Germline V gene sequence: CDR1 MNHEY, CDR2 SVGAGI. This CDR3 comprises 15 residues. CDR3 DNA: TGTGCCAGCAGTTACGGGTGGGGAGGAGCAGATACGCAGTATTTT. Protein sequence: CASSYGWGGADTQYF.

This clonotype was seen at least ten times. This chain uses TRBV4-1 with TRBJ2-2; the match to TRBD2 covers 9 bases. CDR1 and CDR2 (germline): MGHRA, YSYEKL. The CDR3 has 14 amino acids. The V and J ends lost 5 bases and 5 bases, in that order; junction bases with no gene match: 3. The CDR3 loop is CASSLAGVTGELFF. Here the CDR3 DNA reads TGCGCCAGCAGCTTAGCGGGGGTTACCGGGGAGCTGTTTTTT.

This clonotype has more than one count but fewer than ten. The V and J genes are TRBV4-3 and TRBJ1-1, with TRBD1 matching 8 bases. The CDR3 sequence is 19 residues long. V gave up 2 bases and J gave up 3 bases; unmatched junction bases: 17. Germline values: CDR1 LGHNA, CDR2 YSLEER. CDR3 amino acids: CASSQFHMKQGVRDTEAFF. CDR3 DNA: TGCGCCAGCAGCCAATTTCACATGAAACAGGGGGTAAGAGACACTGAAGCTTTCTTT.

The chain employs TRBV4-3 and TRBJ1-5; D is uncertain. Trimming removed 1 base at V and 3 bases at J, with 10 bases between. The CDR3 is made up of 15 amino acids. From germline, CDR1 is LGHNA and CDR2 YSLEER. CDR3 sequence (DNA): TGCGCCAGCAGCCAAGGGACGGCCTACAATCAGCCCCAGCATTTT. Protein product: CASSQGTAYNQPQHF.

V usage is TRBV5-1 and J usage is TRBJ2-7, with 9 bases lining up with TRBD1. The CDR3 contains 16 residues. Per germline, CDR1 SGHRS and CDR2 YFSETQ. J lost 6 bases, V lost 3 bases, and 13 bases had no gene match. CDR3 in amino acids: CASSSADRGGGFEQYF. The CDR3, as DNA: TGCGCCAGCAGCTCGGCGGACAGGGGTGGAGGGTTCGAGCAGTACTTC.

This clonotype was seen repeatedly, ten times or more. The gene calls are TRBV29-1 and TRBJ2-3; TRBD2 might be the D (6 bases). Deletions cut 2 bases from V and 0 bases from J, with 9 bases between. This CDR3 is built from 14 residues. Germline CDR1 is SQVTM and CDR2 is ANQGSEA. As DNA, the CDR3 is TGCAGCGTTGAAATGGCGGGGAGCACAGATACGCAGTATTTT. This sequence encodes CSVEMAGSTDTQYF.

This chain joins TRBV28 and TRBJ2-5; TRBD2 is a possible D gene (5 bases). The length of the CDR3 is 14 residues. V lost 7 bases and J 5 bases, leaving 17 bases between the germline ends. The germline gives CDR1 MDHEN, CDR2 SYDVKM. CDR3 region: CASTTSSEGETQYF. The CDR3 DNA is TGTGCCAGCACCACTTCCTCCGAGGGCGAGACCCAGTACTTC.

The CDR3 reads CASSVSPSTNEKLFF. The CDR3 nucleotides read TGTGCCAGCAGCGTCTCCCCCTCAACTAATGAAAAACTGTTTTTT. V gene TRBV9 combines with J gene TRBJ1-4; D unclear. The CDR3 length is 15 residues. Germline values: CDR1 SGDLS, CDR2 YYNGEE. Trimming took off 2 bases at V and 0 bases at J, with 8 bases between the two ends. Full variable domain (remainder filled in from reference TRBV9 and TRBJ1-4): DSGVTQTPKHLITATGQRVTLRCSPRSGDLSVYWYQQSLDQGLQFLIQYYNGEERAKGNILERFSAQQFPDLHSELNLSSLELGDSALYFCASSVSPSTNEKLFFGSGTQLSVL.

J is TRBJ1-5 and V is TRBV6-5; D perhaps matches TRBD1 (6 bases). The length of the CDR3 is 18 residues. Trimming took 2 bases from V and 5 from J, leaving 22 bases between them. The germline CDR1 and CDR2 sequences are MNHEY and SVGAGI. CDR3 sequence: CASSYRDQRDILHQPQHF. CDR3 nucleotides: TGTGCCAGCAGTTACCGGGATCAAAGGGACATTTTGCATCAGCCCCAGCATTTT.

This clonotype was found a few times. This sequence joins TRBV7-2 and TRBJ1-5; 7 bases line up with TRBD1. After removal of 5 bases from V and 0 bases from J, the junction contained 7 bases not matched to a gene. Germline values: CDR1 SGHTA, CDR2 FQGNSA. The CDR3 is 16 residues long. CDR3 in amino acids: CASSPTGLYSNQPQHF. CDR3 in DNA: TGTGCCAGCAGCCCGACAGGGCTTTATAGCAATCAGCCCCAGCATTTT.

The CDR3 spells CSVVTDTQYF. CDR3 sequence (DNA): TGCAGCGTTGTGACAGATACGCAGTATTTT. The J gene is TRBJ2-3, the V gene TRBV29-1; D unresolved. V lost 4 bases to trimming and J lost 3 bases, with 2 bases between them. The germline gives CDR1 SQVTM, CDR2 ANQGSEA. CDR3 length: 10 amino acids.

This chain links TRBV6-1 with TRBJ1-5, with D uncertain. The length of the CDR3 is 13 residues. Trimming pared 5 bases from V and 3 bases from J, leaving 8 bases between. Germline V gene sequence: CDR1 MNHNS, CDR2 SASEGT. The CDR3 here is CASSPWDNQPQHF. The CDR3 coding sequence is TGTGCCAGCAGTCCTTGGGACAATCAGCCCCAGCATTTT.

This CDR3 is CASSSGTGNSPLHF. CDR3 in DNA: TGTGCCAGCAGCTCAGGGACAGGGAATTCACCCCTCCACTTT. The chain carries TRBV7-9 and TRBJ1-6; 9 nucleotides align to TRBD1. Germline trimming cut 4 bases from V and 7 bases from J; bases unmatched to any gene: 2. The CDR3 totals 14 residues. Germline V gene lookup returns CDR1 SEHNR and CDR2 FQNEAQ (reference sequence).

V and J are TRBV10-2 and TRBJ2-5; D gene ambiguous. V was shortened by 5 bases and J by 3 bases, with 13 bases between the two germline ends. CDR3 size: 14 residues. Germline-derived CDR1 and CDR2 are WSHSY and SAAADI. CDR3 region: CASSRVPREETQYF. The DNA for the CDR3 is TGCGCCAGCAGTCGTGTACCCCGGGAAGAGACCCAGTACTTC.

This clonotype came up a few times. In DNA, the CDR3 is TGTGCCAGCAGCTTAGTAGCGGGGGGGGGCAATGAGCAGTTCTTC. Protein sequence: CASSLVAGGGNEQFF. This rearrangement joins TRBV7-9 to TRBJ2-1; TRBD2 matches 11 bases. The CDR3 totals 15 residues. The ends lost 1 base at V and 6 bases at J; junction bases unmatched: 2. Germline CDR1 reads SEHNR; CDR2 reads FQNEAQ (reference sequence).

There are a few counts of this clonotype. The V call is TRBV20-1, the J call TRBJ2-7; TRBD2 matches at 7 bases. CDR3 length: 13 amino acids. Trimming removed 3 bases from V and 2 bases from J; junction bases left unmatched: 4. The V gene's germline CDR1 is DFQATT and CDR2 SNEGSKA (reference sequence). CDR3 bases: TGCAGTGCTAGGCCTAGCGGCCCCTACGAGCAGTACTTC. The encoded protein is CSARPSGPYEQYF.

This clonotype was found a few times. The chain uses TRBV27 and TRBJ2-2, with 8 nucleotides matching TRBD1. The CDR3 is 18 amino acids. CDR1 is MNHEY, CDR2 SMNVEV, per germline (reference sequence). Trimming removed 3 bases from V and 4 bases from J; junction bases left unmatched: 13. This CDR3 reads CASSFSTTDRGGTGELFF. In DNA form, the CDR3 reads TGTGCCAGCAGTTTCTCGACAACCGACAGGGGTGGCACCGGGGAGCTGTTTTTT.

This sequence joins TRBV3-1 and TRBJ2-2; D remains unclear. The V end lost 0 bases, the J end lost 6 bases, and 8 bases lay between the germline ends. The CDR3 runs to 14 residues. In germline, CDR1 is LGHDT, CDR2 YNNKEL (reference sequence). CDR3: CASSQDGRPGELFF. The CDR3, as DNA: TGTGCCAGCAGCCAAGATGGGCGCCCCGGGGAGCTGTTTTTT.